The subject of this entry is one T cell receptor (beta chain). This sample was included in a study of blood T cell repertoires in COVID-19. The wider study: From T cells, B-cell-depleted T cells, or PBMCs came the material, which was cDNA or gDNA.

The repertoire was sequenced with immunoSEQ multiplex PCR; TCRdb's copy has only in-frame clones and lacks some. This repertoire shows fewer than 250,000 clones, about 82% found once; its top ten account for 2% to 2.5%. The V gene end was trimmed by 2 bases and the J gene end by 11 bases; junction bases not matched to a gene: 5. CDR3 length: 14 residues. CDR1 is MNHEY, CDR2 SVGAGI, per germline. Participants came from about 24 US areas, aged roughly 18 to 95 years. Cohort 3 recovered donors had two negative PCRs, clearance, or symptom resolution. The rearrangement joins TRBV6-5 to TRBJ2-3; 12 bases are a match to TRBD2. This receptor was taken from a woman in her forties or fifties who had recovered from COVID-19. The sequencing sample was made of PBMCs or T cells enriched from blood (not recorded which). CDR3 sequence (DNA): TGTGCCAGCAGTTACGTGTCTAGCGGGGGGGGGCAGTATTTT. Protein product: CASSYVSSGGGQYF.